The 8 T cell receptor beta chains in this list originate from one sample, sequenced in a study of Ad26.COV2.S vaccination and SARS-CoV-2 variants. Treatment reported: roughly 19 received Ad26.COV2.S at low or high dose, single or two shots; a few received placebo; per-sample allocation not given. Sampling occurred on day 63 after the first vaccine or placebo injection. The method was immunoSEQ multiplex PCR; TCRdb's version includes in-frame clones alone and lacks a portion of them. The sample lists about 350,000 clones; 86% were seen once. Specimen: peripheral blood, collected in a trial of Ad26.COV2.S vaccine versus placebo. The receptor source for this set is a person aged 18-60 years who received the Ad26.COV2.S COVID-19 vaccine or a placebo.

J is TRBJ2-3 and V is TRBV27; 10 bases align to TRBD1. The J segment lost 6 bases and the V segment lost 5 bases, leaving 8 bases of the junction unmatched. The CDR3 is made up of 15 amino acids. Germline CDR1 reads MNHEY; CDR2 reads SMNVEV (reference sequence). CDR3 DNA: TGTGCCAGCAGTAACCCCGGGACAGGGGTTGATACGCAGTATTTT. Translation gives CASSNPGTGVDTQYF.

The rearrangement uses TRBV4-1 and TRBJ1-2, with 10 bases lining up with TRBD1. Germline V gives CDR1 MGHRA, CDR2 YSYEKL. V shed 4 bases and J 3 bases; nucleotides not matched to a gene: 14. The CDR3 is made up of 18 amino acids. Here the CDR3 DNA reads TGCGCCAGCAGCCGCCGCGGGACAGGGGACCCTAGTGACTATGGCTACACCTTC. This encodes CASSRRGTGDPSDYGYTF.

This sequence joins TRBV9 and TRBJ1-1, with D unclear. This CDR3 spans 13 amino acids. CDR1 SGDLS and CDR2 YYNGEE come from the germline V gene. Trimming took off 0 bases at V and 4 bases at J, with 7 bases between the two ends. CDR3 protein: CASSVGIATEAFF. The CDR3, as DNA: TGTGCCAGCAGCGTAGGTATAGCCACTGAAGCTTTCTTT.

This rearrangement joins TRBV12-3 or TRBV12-4 to TRBJ1-6; D not resolved. This CDR3 region has 13 residues. The V and J ends lost 8 bases and 6 bases respectively, with 11 bases between them. Written as DNA, the CDR3 is TGTGCCAGCGGCATGGCCGCTAATTCACCCCTCCACTTT. Protein sequence: CASGMAANSPLHF.

The chain's CDR3 is CASSPGIISPQHF. CDR3 nucleotides: TGTGCCAGCTCACCGGGTATAATCAGCCCCCAGCATTTT. The chain has TRBV18 and TRBJ1-5; D not resolved. The CDR3 spans 13 residues. V was clipped by 3 bases and J by 10 bases, with 13 bases between them. CDR1 is KGHSH and CDR2 is LQKENI in the germline V gene.

The chain joins TRBV4-3 to TRBJ2-6; D assignment may be TRBD1 or TRBD2 (5 bases each). CDR1 is LGHNA and CDR2 is YSLEER in the germline V gene. Trimming took 4 bases from V and 3 from J, leaving 16 bases between them. The CDR3 has 17 residues. CDR3 region: CASSPTLMGVGANVLTF. CDR3 DNA: TGCGCCAGCAGCCCAACTCTTATGGGGGTTGGGGCCAACGTCCTGACTTTC.

The chain is built from TRBV2 and TRBJ1-6; possible D gene TRBD1, 5 bases. Germline V gene sequence: CDR1 SNHLY, CDR2 FYNNEI. The CDR3 sequence is 14 residues long. The V and J ends lost 7 bases and 6 bases respectively, with 13 bases between them. CDR3 residues: CASTRDGFNSPLHF. The CDR3, as DNA: TGTGCCAGCACGAGGGACGGATTTAATTCACCCCTCCACTTT.

The rearrangement links TRBV6-5 to TRBJ1-2, with TRBD1 matching 8 bases. Per the germline V gene, CDR1 is MNHEY and CDR2 is SVGAGI. The J segment lost 2 bases and the V segment lost 8 bases, leaving 4 bases of the junction unmatched. This CDR3 has 13 residues. The CDR3 loop is CASASGGNYGYTF. CDR3 nucleotide sequence: TGTGCCAGCGCCTCAGGGGGCAACTATGGCTACACCTTC.